Below are 26 T cell receptor beta chains sequenced from a single sample in a study of shared clonotypes between healthy human individuals. Only in-frame clones appear in the TCRdb table, and some are missing; sequencing was by immunoSEQ multiplex PCR. The data contain a few million clones, 90% to 95% of them singletons. The sample comprised naive CD4+ T cells from PBMCs. The subset was: CD45RA+ positively selected. Receptors were obtained from a man between 18 and 29 years old in good health. Some clones in this sample may be carry-over from other donors' samples.

This clone was counted between two and nine times. The V gene is TRBV28, the J gene TRBJ1-1, with D possibly being TRBD1 (6 bases). This CDR3 region has 13 residues. The V end lost 5 bases, the J end lost 6 bases, and 13 bases lay between the germline ends. CDR1 and CDR2 from the germline V gene are MDHEN and SYDVKM. The CDR3 protein is CASSPGQTPEAFF. In nucleotides, the CDR3 is TGTGCCAGCAGTCCCGGACAGACCCCTGAAGCTTTCTTT.

This clone was observed a single time. The chain has TRBV5-1 and TRBJ1-1, with 7 positions matching TRBD1. CDR1 is SGHRS, CDR2 YFSETQ, per germline. This CDR3 comprises 15 residues. V shed 2 bases and J 3 bases; nucleotides not matched to a gene: 7. Written as DNA, the CDR3 is TGCGCCAGCAGCTTAAGTGGCAGGGGGTACACTGAAGCTTTCTTT. This gives the protein CASSLSGRGYTEAFF.

The CDR3 region is CSALGDTQYF. Written as DNA, the CDR3 is TGCAGTGCTCTTGGGGATACGCAGTATTTT. The chain employs TRBV20-1 and TRBJ2-3; no clear D gene. The germline V and J ends were trimmed by 5 bases and 6 bases, with 6 bases remaining between them. This CDR3 comprises 10 residues. Germline CDR1 is DFQATT and CDR2 is SNEGSKA (reference sequence).

This rearrangement joins TRBV28 to TRBJ2-1; D uncertain. The CDR3 runs 12 residues. Per germline, CDR1 MDHEN and CDR2 SYDVKM. V lost 7 bases and J 6 bases, leaving 10 bases between the germline ends. CDR3 residues: CASITPRNEQFF. The CDR3 bases are TGTGCCAGCATTACACCTCGCAATGAGCAGTTCTTC.

This clone was detected once. The chain carries TRBV7-8 and TRBJ2-3, with D possibly matching TRBD2 (7 bases). This CDR3 has 16 amino acids. CDR1 and CDR2 (germline): SGHVS, FQNEAQ. Trimming took off 0 bases at V and 4 bases at J, with 14 bases between the two ends. The CDR3 nucleotides are TGTGCCAGCAGCTTAGCGCTAGCGGAGGGGGCAGATACGCAGTATTTT. This gives the protein CASSLALAEGADTQYF.

The table lists this clone with a count of one. This rearrangement joins TRBV5-1 to TRBJ2-5, with a weak D call TRBD2 (5 bases). Germline V CDR1 and CDR2: SGHRS, YFSETQ. The V and J ends lost 0 bases and 2 bases respectively, with 11 bases between them. The CDR3 totals 15 residues. The CDR3 here is CASSLVIGRQETQYF. CDR3 nucleotide sequence: TGCGCCAGCAGCTTGGTGATAGGGAGACAAGAGACCCAGTACTTC.

As for this clone: The same CDR3 can be traced to other DNA sequences in this sample. This chain connects TRBV7-2 to TRBJ2-7; D gene ambiguous. This CDR3 is 11 amino acids long. Trimming removed 5 bases from V and 3 bases from J, with 5 bases in between. Looked up from germline, CDR1 is SGHTA and CDR2 is FQGNSA. CDR3 DNA: TGTGCCAGCAGCCAACGCTACGAGCAGTACTTC. It encodes CASSQRYEQYF. The complete variable domain, with remaining parts taken from reference TRBV7-2 and TRBJ2-7, reads GAGVSQSPSNKVTEKGKDVELRCDPISGHTALYWYRQSLGQGLEFLIYFQGNSAPDKSGLPSDRFSAERTGGSVSTLTIQRTQQEDSAVYLCASSQRYEQYFGPGTRLTVT.

The rearrangement joins TRBV6-5 to TRBJ2-7; 9 bases fit TRBD2. V was clipped by 5 bases and J by 6 bases; unmatched bases: 11. Looked up from germline, CDR1 is MNHEY and CDR2 is SVGAGI. The CDR3 totals 15 residues. The chain's CDR3 is CASSPPSGRMAEQYF. The CDR3 DNA follows: TGTGCCAGCAGTCCTCCCAGCGGGAGGATGGCCGAGCAGTACTTC.

The chain uses TRBV7-6 and TRBJ2-1; no clear D gene. The CDR3 has 12 residues. Germline CDR1 reads SGHVS; CDR2 reads FNYEAQ. V lost 6 bases and J 0 bases, leaving 3 bases between the germline ends. CDR3 DNA: TGTGCCAGCAGTGCCTCCTACAATGAGCAGTTCTTC. It is translated as CASSASYNEQFF.

V is TRBV18 and J is TRBJ2-2; TRBD1 or TRBD2 may be the D gene (5 bases each). From germline, CDR1 is KGHSH and CDR2 LQKENI. The length of the CDR3 is 16 residues. V lost 5 bases, J lost 4 bases, and 17 bases lay in between. CDR3 DNA: TGTGCCAGCTCATCTACCTCAGGGACCCTCACCGGGGAGCTGTTTTTT. Amino acid sequence: CASSSTSGTLTGELFF.

The chain joins TRBV6-6 to TRBJ1-3; 11 bases are a match to TRBD1. This CDR3 region has 15 residues. V trimming: 5 bases; J trimming: 2 bases; junction bases outside the gene matches: 2. Germline lookup yields CDR1 MNHNY and CDR2 SVGAGI (reference sequence). The CDR3 is CASSPDRGPGNTIYF. The CDR3 region has the DNA TGTGCCAGCAGTCCGGACAGGGGGCCTGGAAACACCATATATTTT.

For this clone: The sample has other DNA sequences that encode this CDR3 too. V is TRBV18 and J is TRBJ2-7; D is possibly TRBD1 (5 bases). This CDR3 region has 12 residues. Trimming took 6 bases from V and 2 from J, leaving 8 bases between them. The germline V gene has CDR1 KGHSH and CDR2 LQKENI. CDR3: CASSLGAYEQYF. In nucleotides, the CDR3 is TGTGCCAGCTCCCTAGGGGCCTACGAGCAGTACTTC.

The CDR3 bases are TGCGCCAGCAGCCCGCGGGTAGGGGGGCGCTTCACAGATACGCAGTATTTT. Amino acid sequence: CASSPRVGGRFTDTQYF. The genes are TRBV4-1 and TRBJ2-3; D assignment may be TRBD1 or TRBD2 (6 bases each). CDR1 is MGHRA, CDR2 YSYEKL, per germline. This CDR3 is built from 17 residues. Trimming removed 4 bases from V and 2 bases from J, with 19 bases in between.

The chain uses TRBV4-1 and TRBJ1-1; D not certain. V dropped 1 base and J dropped 7 bases, with 13 bases sitting between them. The germline CDR1 and CDR2 sequences are MGHRA and YSYEKL. This CDR3 is built from 14 residues. CDR3 protein: CASSQGQFVGEAFF. As DNA, the CDR3 is TGCGCCAGCAGCCAAGGGCAGTTCGTGGGTGAAGCTTTCTTT.

The V and J genes are TRBV2 and TRBJ2-2; D is possibly TRBD2 (6 bases). Germline assignment: CDR1 SNHLY and CDR2 FYNNEI. The CDR3 consists of 16 residues. V was trimmed by 4 bases and J by 0 bases, leaving 12 bases between them. CDR3 DNA: TGTGCCAGCAGTGTTAATGGGGGGACGAACACCGGGGAGCTGTTTTTT. This codes for CASSVNGGTNTGELFF.

V gene TRBV5-1 combines with J gene TRBJ2-1; D might be TRBD2 (5 bases). Between the trimmed V and J ends, which lost 5 bases and 0 bases, there was a span of 12 bases. The CDR3 is made up of 15 amino acids. Looked up from germline, CDR1 is SGHRS and CDR2 is YFSETQ. The CDR3 DNA is TGCGCCAGCAGTCACGACTATACCTCCTACAATGAGCAGTTCTTC. Translation: CASSHDYTSYNEQFF.

The chain recombines TRBV6-1 with TRBJ1-4, with D possibly TRBD1 on 5 matching bases. CDR1 and CDR2 (germline): MNHNS, SASEGT. The CDR3 has 15 residues. V was pared by 6 bases and J by 8 bases, with 19 bases between. Here the CDR3 DNA reads TGTGCCAGCAGCTTCGGGGTTGGGGCTTCCGAAAAACTGTTTTTT. Amino acid sequence: CASSFGVGASEKLFF.

V is TRBV7-7 and J is TRBJ2-2; no clear D. Looked up from germline, CDR1 is SSHAT and CDR2 is FNYEAQ (reference sequence). V gave up 1 base and J gave up 6 bases, with 3 bases separating them. The CDR3 spans 12 residues. CDR3 protein: CASSLDSGELFF. In DNA, the CDR3 is TGTGCCAGCAGCTTAGACTCCGGGGAGCTGTTTTTT.

The chain couples TRBV5-1 to TRBJ1-5; 10 bases fit TRBD1. Germline CDR1 is SGHRS and CDR2 is YFSETQ. The junction had 3 bases not matched to a gene; V was cut back by 1 base and J by 5 bases. CDR3 length: 15 amino acids. The CDR3 region has the DNA TGCGCCAGCAGCTTGCGCGGGACAGGGGATCAGCCCCAGCATTTT. Translated: CASSLRGTGDQPQHF.

This chain uses TRBV29-1 with TRBJ2-7; 10 bases fit TRBD1. The germline V gene encodes CDR1 SQVTM and CDR2 ANQGSEA. Trimming cost V 7 bases and J 4 bases; bases outside gene matches: 4. The CDR3 has 12 residues. For the CDR3, the DNA is TGCAGCGGGCGGACAGGGGGATACGAGCAGTACTTC. Translating it yields CSGRTGGYEQYF.

This clone has just one count. The chain joins TRBV7-3 to TRBJ2-2; weak D call: TRBD2 (6 bases). This CDR3 comprises 16 residues. CDR1 SGHTA and CDR2 FQGTGA come from the germline V gene. V was cut by 3 bases and J by 0 bases, with 11 bases left in between. The CDR3 spells CASSFGGLSNTGELFF. The CDR3 DNA is TGTGCCAGCAGCTTCGGGGGACTTTCGAACACCGGGGAGCTGTTTTTT.

This sequence joins TRBV7-9 and TRBJ1-5; 7 nucleotides agree with TRBD1. CDR1 is SEHNR, CDR2 FQNEAQ, per germline (reference sequence). The J segment lost 7 bases and the V segment lost 8 bases, leaving 11 bases of the junction unmatched. This CDR3 region has 14 residues. CDR3 in amino acids: CASGLPGQRQPQHF. The CDR3 DNA reads TGTGCCAGCGGCCTCCCGGGACAGAGGCAGCCCCAGCATTTT.

The chain joins TRBV5-1 to TRBJ2-3; the D is unclear. V dropped 0 bases and J dropped 4 bases, with 15 bases sitting between them. This CDR3 comprises 16 residues. Germline CDR1 and CDR2: SGHRS and YFSETQ. Written as DNA, the CDR3 is TGCGCCAGCAGCTTGGTAGGTCAGTTAGGTGCAGATACGCAGTATTTT. Translated, it gives CASSLVGQLGADTQYF.

The CDR3 nucleotides read TGCGCCAGCAGTTCCGGTGGGACAGGGATAGAGACCCAGTACTTC. It specifies CASSSGGTGIETQYF. The chain has TRBV5-1 and TRBJ2-5; 9 bases agree with TRBD1. The ends lost 5 bases at V and 4 bases at J; junction bases unmatched: 9. CDR3 size: 15 residues. Germline loops: CDR1 SGHRS, CDR2 YFSETQ.

The CDR3 region is CASSSTLTYEQYF. The DNA of the CDR3 is TGTGCCAGCAGTTCGACCCTGACCTACGAGCAGTACTTC. V is TRBV28 and J is TRBJ2-7; D gene uncertain. The V end was cut by 4 bases, the J end by 2 bases, with 9 bases between. Germline values: CDR1 MDHEN, CDR2 SYDVKM. The CDR3 has 13 amino acids.

The gene calls are TRBV6-1 and TRBJ2-5; D possibly corresponds to TRBD2 (6 bases). Germline CDR1 reads MNHNS; CDR2 reads SASEGT. The CDR3 extends over 17 amino acids. The V gene lost 4 bases and the J gene lost 3 bases, with 21 bases spanning the gap. This CDR3 reads CASSGRAGSDRKETQYF. The CDR3 region has the DNA TGTGCCAGCAGTGGGAGGGCAGGTTCGGATCGGAAAGAGACCCAGTACTTC.